What follows are 21 T cell receptor beta chains derived from one specimen sequenced in a study of blood T cells in healthy people across ages. A second PCR, run for roughly 7 to 11 cycles, used a sample-barcoded 5' primer plus a J-beta primer mix. TCRdb reprocessed the 5' RACE reads via MiXCR and lists one record per CDR3 protein. The repertoire holds around 1.5 million distinct CDR3 sequences, roughly 32% seen once, with about 10% in the top ten. The sample comprised blood. Receptors were obtained from a woman aged 25 to 39 in good health.

This clonotype was seen a single time. This chain uses TRBV28 with TRBJ1-4, with D possibly TRBD1 on 6 matching bases. The CDR3 spans 14 residues. Looked up from germline, CDR1 is MDHEN and CDR2 is SYDVKM. Between the trimmed V and J ends, which lost 5 bases and 11 bases, there was a span of 18 bases. The CDR3: CASSLTGLQGKLFF. In DNA, the CDR3 is TGTGCCAGCAGTCTCACTGGCCTTCAGGGGAAACTGTTTTTT.

This clonotype came up a few times. V gene TRBV6-1 combines with J gene TRBJ2-1; D gene ambiguous. Germline V gene data show CDR1 as MNHNS and CDR2 as SASEGT. Deletions cut 10 bases from V and 7 bases from J, with 11 bases between. CDR3 length: 11 amino acids. The CDR3 nucleotides are TGTGCCACCACCGTACAAAATGAGCAGTTCTTC. Translated, it gives CATTVQNEQFF.

This clonotype was picked up a small number of times. This sequence joins TRBV20-1 and TRBJ1-1, with a possible D match to TRBD1 (6 bases). The CDR3 extends over 12 amino acids. The germline V gene encodes CDR1 DFQATT and CDR2 SNEGSKA (reference sequence). Trimming shortened V by 3 bases and J by 7 bases, and 12 bases separated the two germline ends. CDR3 nucleotides: TGCAGTGCTAGGGCGGGGGCAGGTGAAGCTTTCTTT. Protein product: CSARAGAGEAFF.

This clonotype was found a few times. The germline gene is not matched at one end of the junction; a read error may be the cause. The CDR3 here is CARSDGTAYGYTF. DNA for the CDR3: TGTGCCCGCAGTGACGGGACGGCTTATGGCTACACCTTC. The chain links TRBV27 to TRBJ1-2, with D possibly matching TRBD1 (5 bases). Germline V gives CDR1 MNHEY, CDR2 SMNVEV (reference sequence). The CDR3 loop spans 13 amino acids.

This clonotype was detected only once. The J gene is TRBJ2-5, the V gene TRBV30; 7 bases map to TRBD2. Germline V CDR1 and CDR2: GTSNPN, SVGIG (reference sequence). This CDR3 spans 14 amino acids. This chain's CDR3 is CTASGRGVGETQYF. The CDR3 nucleotides read TGTACGGCTAGCGGTAGAGGGGTCGGGGAGACCCAGTACTTC.

This clonotype was observed a few times. The J gene is TRBJ2-7, the V gene TRBV11-2; TRBD2 agrees at 8 bases. The CDR3 extends over 18 amino acids. In germline, CDR1 is SGHAT, CDR2 FQNNGV. The ends lost 5 bases at V and 7 bases at J; junction bases unmatched: 22. The CDR3 region is CASSHEGLVAGGRSEQYF. CDR3 in DNA: TGTGCCAGCAGCCATGAGGGCCTGGTGGCGGGGGGTCGGAGTGAGCAGTACTTC.

CDR3 nucleotides: TGTGCCAGCAGTTTCGTCCACGATGAACGCACAGATACGCAGTATTTT. This gives the protein CASSFVHDERTDTQYF. The chain carries TRBV28 and TRBJ2-3, with D uncertain. Trimming removed 3 bases from V and 1 base from J, with 14 bases in between. There are 16 residues in the CDR3. Germline V gene lookup returns CDR1 MDHEN and CDR2 SYDVKM.

This clonotype was seen a few times. The chain employs TRBV4-1 and TRBJ1-2; 8 bases agree with TRBD1. The length of the CDR3 is 15 residues. Trimming took 6 bases from V and 7 from J; bases not matched to a gene: 13. Germline values: CDR1 MGHRA, CDR2 YSYEKL. CDR3 loop: CASSDYRGERFGYTF. CDR3 bases: TGCGCCAGCAGTGACTACAGGGGGGAAAGGTTTGGCTACACCTTC.

The chain employs TRBV6-1 and TRBJ2-5; D gene unclear. The length of the CDR3 is 12 residues. The germline gives CDR1 MNHNS, CDR2 SASEGT. With 1 base removed from V and 4 bases from J, the gap between germline ends came to 4 bases. DNA for the CDR3: TGTGCCAGCAGTGAAGGATTAGAGACCCAGTACTTC. The encoded protein is CASSEGLETQYF.

Concerning this clonotype: Possible read error: a much larger clone is one base away. This chain uses TRBV14 with TRBJ2-3; D unclear. The CDR3 length is 13 residues. Germline CDR1 SGHDN, CDR2 FVKESK. V was trimmed by 0 bases and J by 4 bases, leaving 5 bases between them. DNA of the CDR3: TGTGCCAGCAGCCAAGATATGGCAGATACGCAGTATTTT. This translates into CASSQDMADTQYF.

This rearrangement joins TRBV29-1 to TRBJ2-3; no clear D. The CDR3 is 13 residues long. The V end lost 3 bases, the J end lost 3 bases, and 10 bases lay between the germline ends. Germline V CDR1 and CDR2: SQVTM, ANQGSEA. CDR3: CSVESRTTDTQYF. CDR3 sequence (DNA): TGCAGCGTTGAGTCCCGTACTACAGATACGCAGTATTTT.

The rearrangement uses TRBV7-2 and TRBJ2-1; D may be TRBD1 (6 bases). This CDR3 contains 12 residues. Trimming shortened V by 1 base and J by 10 bases, and 8 bases separated the two germline ends. Per germline, CDR1 SGHTA and CDR2 FQGNSA. Here the CDR3 DNA reads TGTGCCAGCAGCTTAGTGGGGGCGGAGCAGTTCTTC. Protein: CASSLVGAEQFF.

This clonotype was seen more than once but under ten times. This chain connects TRBV6-5 to TRBJ1-2; tentative D call: TRBD1 (6 bases). The CDR3 spans 13 residues. Per germline, CDR1 MNHEY and CDR2 SVGAGI. The germline V and J ends were trimmed by 6 bases and 6 bases, with 14 bases remaining between them. The chain's CDR3 is CASSEGGGNGYTF. CDR3 DNA: TGTGCCAGCAGCGAAGGAGGGGGGAATGGCTACACCTTC.

This chain joins TRBV11-3 and TRBJ1-4; 8 nucleotides match TRBD1. CDR3 length: 16 amino acids. From germline, CDR1 is SGHNT and CDR2 YENEEA. V was pared by 5 bases and J by 5 bases, with 10 bases of the junction left unmatched. The CDR3 bases are TGTGCCAGCAGCAGCCCCAGGGACAGGATAAATGAAAAACTGTTTTTT. Its translation: CASSSPRDRINEKLFF.

A single count supports this clonotype. A junction end diverges from the germline sequence, so it may reflect a read error. This chain links TRBV7-2 with TRBJ2-1; 8 nucleotides align to TRBD2. The CDR3 length is 15 residues. Germline assignment: CDR1 SGHTA and CDR2 FQGNSA. In DNA, the CDR3 is TGTGCCAGCAGCTTATCCAGCGGGAGTTATGATGAGCGGTTCTTC. Amino acid sequence: CASSLSSGSYDERFF.

This clonotype was seen at least ten times. The chain is built from TRBV7-8 and TRBJ1-2, with TRBD1 matching 7 bases. Looked up from germline, CDR1 is SGHVS and CDR2 is FQNEAQ. The ends lost 5 bases at V and 7 bases at J; junction bases unmatched: 13. CDR3 length equals 15 residues. The CDR3 nucleotides are TGTGCCAGCAGCCCCAAAGGGACAGCCTTTGGTGGCTACACCTTC. Amino acids: CASSPKGTAFGGYTF. The full variable domain, in which reference TRBV7-8 and TRBJ1-2 provide the parts outside the CDR3, is GAGVSQSPRYKVAKRGQDVALRCDPISGHVSLFWYQQALGQGPEFLTYFQNEAQLDKSGLPSDRFFAERPEGSVSTLKIQRTQQEDSAVYLCASSPKGTAFGGYTFGSGTRLTVV.

This clonotype was recorded a few times. This chain joins TRBV20-1 and TRBJ2-1; 11 nucleotides agree with TRBD2. After removal of 6 bases from V and 4 bases from J, the junction contained 5 bases not matched to a gene. CDR3 length: 14 amino acids. From germline, CDR1 is DFQATT and CDR2 SNEGSKA (reference sequence). The DNA of the CDR3 is TGCAGTGCAACTAGCGGGAGTCCTTACAATGAGCAGTTCTTC. Translated, it gives CSATSGSPYNEQFF.

The chain carries TRBV20-1 and TRBJ2-7, with TRBD1 matching 8 bases. V was pared by 6 bases and J by 1 base, with 8 bases of the junction left unmatched. This CDR3 contains 14 residues. Germline V gene lookup returns CDR1 DFQATT and CDR2 SNEGSKA (reference sequence). Here the CDR3 DNA reads TGCAGTGCGTCGACAGGGGTTTGGTCCTACGAGCAGTACTTC. The encoded protein is CSASTGVWSYEQYF.

CDR3 sequence (DNA): TGTGCCAGCAATCTCGGGACAGGGCACAATGAGCAGTTCTTC. This gives the protein CASNLGTGHNEQFF. The chain carries TRBV6-1 and TRBJ2-1, with 9 bases identical to TRBD1. CDR3 length: 14 residues. The ends lost 7 bases at V and 5 bases at J; junction bases unmatched: 6. CDR1 is MNHNS, CDR2 SASEGT, per germline.

J is TRBJ2-5 and V is TRBV5-1; D may be TRBD2 (6 bases). Germline CDR1 SGHRS, CDR2 YFSETQ. This CDR3 comprises 12 residues. Trimming cost V 5 bases and J 11 bases, with 16 bases left between them. CDR3 sequence: CASSLPGAEQYF. The CDR3 bases are TGCGCCAGCAGTCTCCCGGGAGCTGAGCAGTACTTC. Full variable domain (rest looked up from reference TRBV5-1 and TRBJ2-5): KAGVTQTPRYLIKTRGQQVTLSCSPISGHRSVSWYQQTPGQGLQFLFEYFSETQRNKGNFPGRFSGRQFSNSRSEMNVSTLELGDSALYLCASSLPGAEQYFGPGTRLLVL.

The chain carries TRBV15 and TRBJ2-7; TRBD1 matches at 10 bases. Germline V CDR1 and CDR2: LNHNV, YYDKDF (reference sequence). The CDR3 is 15 amino acids. Trimming took 3 bases from V and 1 from J; bases not matched to a gene: 3. DNA for the CDR3: TGTGCCACCAGCAGGCCGGGACAGGGGTCCTACGAGCAGTACTTC. Its translation is CATSRPGQGSYEQYF.